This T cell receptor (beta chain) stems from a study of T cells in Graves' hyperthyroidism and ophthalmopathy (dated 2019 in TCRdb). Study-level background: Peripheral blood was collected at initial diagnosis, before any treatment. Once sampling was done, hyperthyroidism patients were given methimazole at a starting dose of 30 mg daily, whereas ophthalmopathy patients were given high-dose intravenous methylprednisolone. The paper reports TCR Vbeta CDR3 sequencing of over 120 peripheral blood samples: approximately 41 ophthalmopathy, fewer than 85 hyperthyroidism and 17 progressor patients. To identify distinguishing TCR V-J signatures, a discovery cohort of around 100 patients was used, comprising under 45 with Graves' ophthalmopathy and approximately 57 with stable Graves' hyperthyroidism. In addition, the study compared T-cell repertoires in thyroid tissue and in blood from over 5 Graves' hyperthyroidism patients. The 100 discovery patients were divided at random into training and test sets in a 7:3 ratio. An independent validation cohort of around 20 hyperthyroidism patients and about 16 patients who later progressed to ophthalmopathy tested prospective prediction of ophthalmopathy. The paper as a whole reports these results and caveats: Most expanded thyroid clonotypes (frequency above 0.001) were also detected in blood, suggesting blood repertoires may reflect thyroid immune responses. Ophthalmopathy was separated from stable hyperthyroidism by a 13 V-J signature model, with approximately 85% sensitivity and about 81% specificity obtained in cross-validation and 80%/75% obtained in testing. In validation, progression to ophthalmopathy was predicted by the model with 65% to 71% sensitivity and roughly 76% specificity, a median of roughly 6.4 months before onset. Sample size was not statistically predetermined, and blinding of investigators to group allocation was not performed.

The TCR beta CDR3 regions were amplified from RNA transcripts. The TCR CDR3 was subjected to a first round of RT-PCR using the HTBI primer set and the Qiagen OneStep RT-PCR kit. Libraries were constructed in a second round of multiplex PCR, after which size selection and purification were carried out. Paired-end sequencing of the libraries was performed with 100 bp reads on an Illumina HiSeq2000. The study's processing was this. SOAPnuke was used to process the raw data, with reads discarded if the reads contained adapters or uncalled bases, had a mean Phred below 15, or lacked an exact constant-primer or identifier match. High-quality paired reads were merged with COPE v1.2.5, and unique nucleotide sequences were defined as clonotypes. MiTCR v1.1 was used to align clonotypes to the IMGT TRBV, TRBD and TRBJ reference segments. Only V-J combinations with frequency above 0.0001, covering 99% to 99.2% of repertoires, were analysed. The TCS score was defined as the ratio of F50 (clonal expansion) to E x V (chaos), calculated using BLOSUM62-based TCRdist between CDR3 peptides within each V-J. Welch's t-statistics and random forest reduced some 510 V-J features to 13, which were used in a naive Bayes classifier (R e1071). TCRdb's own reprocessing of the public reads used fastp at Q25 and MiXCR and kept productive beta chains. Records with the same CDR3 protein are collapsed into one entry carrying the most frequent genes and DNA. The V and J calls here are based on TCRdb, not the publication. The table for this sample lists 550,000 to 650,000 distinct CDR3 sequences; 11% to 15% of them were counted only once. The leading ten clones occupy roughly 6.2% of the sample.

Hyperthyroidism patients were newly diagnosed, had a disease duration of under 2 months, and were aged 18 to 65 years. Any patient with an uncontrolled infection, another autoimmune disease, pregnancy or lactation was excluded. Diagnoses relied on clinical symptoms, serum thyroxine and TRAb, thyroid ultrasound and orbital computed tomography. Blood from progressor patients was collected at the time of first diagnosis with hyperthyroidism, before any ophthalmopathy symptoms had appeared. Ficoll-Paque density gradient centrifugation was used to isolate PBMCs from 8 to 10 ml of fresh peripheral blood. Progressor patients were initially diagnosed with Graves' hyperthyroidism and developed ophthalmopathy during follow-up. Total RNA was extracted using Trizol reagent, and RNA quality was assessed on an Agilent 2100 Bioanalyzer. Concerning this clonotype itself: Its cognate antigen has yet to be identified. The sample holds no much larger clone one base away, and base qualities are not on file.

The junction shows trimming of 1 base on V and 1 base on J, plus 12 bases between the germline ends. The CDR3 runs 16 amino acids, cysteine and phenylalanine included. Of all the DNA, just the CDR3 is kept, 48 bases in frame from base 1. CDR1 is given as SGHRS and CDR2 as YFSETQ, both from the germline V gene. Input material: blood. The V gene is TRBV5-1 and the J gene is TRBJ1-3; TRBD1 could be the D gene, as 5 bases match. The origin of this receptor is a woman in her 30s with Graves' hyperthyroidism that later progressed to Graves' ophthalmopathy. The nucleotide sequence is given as TGCGCCAGCAGCTTGAGGGGCGGAGGGTCTGGAAACACCATATATTTT. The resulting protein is CASSLRGGGSGNTIYF.